This record looks at one T cell receptor (beta chain) sequence and its context. What it recognizes is unknown. The CDR3 runs to 15 residues. V lost 3 bases, J lost 1 base, and 14 bases lay in between. Germline CDR1 is DFQATT and CDR2 is SNEGSKA (reference sequence). TCRdb independently ran MiXCR on the 5' RACE reads; one entry per CDR3 protein. Of hundreds of thousands of distinct CDR3 sequences in the sample, more than 15% were seen once. The sample comes from a study of T-cell memory formation after mild COVID-19. General study points: Clones from the second wave (peaking day 37) had unconfirmed SARS-CoV-2 specificity.

The chain has TRBV20-1 and TRBJ2-3; D unresolved. This TCR was recovered from a man younger than 35 who had mild COVID-19 (a few samples of this study predate the infection). Cell type and time point are not known. The source material was PBMCs or a T cell subset sorted from them (not recorded which). As DNA, the CDR3 is TGCAGTGCTAGGTCCCCGGGTGTCGGCACAGATACGCAGTATTTT. This translates into CSARSPGVGTDTQYF.